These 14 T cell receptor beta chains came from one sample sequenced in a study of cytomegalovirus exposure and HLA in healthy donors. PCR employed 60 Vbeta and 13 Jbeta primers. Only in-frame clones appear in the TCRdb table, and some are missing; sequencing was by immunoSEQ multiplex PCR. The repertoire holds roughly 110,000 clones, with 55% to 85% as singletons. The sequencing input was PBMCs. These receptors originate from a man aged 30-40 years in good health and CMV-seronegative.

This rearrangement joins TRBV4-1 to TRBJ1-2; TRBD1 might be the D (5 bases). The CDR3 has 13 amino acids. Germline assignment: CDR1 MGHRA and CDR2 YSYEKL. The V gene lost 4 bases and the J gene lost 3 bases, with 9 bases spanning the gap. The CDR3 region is CASSPDTYYGYTF. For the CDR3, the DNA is TGCGCCAGCAGCCCGGACACTTACTATGGCTACACCTTC.

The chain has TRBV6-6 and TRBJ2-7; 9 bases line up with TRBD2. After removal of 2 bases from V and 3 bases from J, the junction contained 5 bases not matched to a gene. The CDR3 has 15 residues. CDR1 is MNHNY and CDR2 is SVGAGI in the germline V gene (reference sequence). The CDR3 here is CASSYPPRGGYEQYF. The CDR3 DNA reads TGTGCCAGCAGTTACCCCCCGCGGGGGGGCTACGAGCAGTACTTC.

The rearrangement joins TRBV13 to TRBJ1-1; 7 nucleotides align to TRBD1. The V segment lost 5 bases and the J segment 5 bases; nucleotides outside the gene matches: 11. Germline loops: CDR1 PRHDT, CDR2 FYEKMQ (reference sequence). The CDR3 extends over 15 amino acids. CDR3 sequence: CASSPKQGLVTEAFF. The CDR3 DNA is TGTGCCAGCAGCCCGAAACAGGGGTTGGTGACTGAAGCTTTCTTT.

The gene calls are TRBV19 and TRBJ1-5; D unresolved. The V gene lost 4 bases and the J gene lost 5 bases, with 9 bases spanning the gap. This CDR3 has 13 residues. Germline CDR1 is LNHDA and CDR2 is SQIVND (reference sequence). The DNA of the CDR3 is TGTGCCAGTAGTACCCGGACTGATCAGCCCCAGCATTTT. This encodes CASSTRTDQPQHF.

CDR3 sequence: CAISGTSGEDTQYF. The CDR3 bases are TGTGCCATTTCGGGGACTAGCGGCGAAGATACGCAGTATTTT. This sequence joins TRBV6-1 and TRBJ2-3, with 11 bases fitting TRBD2. After removal of 10 bases from V and 5 bases from J, the junction contained 8 bases not matched to a gene. The CDR3 totals 14 residues. CDR1 and CDR2 from the germline V gene are MNHNS and SASEGT.

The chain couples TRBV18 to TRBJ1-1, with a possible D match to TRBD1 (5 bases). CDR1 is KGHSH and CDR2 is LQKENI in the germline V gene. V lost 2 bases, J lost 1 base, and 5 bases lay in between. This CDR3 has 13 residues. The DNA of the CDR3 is TGTGCCAGCTCACCAAGGGGGAACACTGAAGCTTTCTTT. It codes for CASSPRGNTEAFF.

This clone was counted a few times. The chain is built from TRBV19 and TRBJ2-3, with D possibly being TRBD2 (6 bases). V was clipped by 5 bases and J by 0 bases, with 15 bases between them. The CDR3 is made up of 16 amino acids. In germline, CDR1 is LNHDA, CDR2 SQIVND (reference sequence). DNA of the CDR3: TGTGCCAGTAGTCTCCTGCCGGGGGAGAGCACAGATACGCAGTATTTT. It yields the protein CASSLLPGESTDTQYF.

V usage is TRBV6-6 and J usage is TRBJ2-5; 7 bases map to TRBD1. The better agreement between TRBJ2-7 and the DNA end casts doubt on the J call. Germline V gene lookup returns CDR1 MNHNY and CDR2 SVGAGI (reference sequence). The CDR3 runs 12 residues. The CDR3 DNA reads TGTGCCAGCAGGACCCAGGGGGTCGAGCAGTACTTC. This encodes CASRTQGVEQYF.

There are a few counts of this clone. DNA of the CDR3: TGTGCCAGCAGCAGGACAGATGCCTACGAGCAGTACTTC. Its translation is CASSRTDAYEQYF. This chain links TRBV9 with TRBJ2-7, with D maybe TRBD1 (6 bases). Trimming removed 4 bases at V and 2 bases at J, with 10 bases between. The CDR3 totals 13 residues. Germline-derived CDR1 and CDR2 are SGDLS and YYNGEE.

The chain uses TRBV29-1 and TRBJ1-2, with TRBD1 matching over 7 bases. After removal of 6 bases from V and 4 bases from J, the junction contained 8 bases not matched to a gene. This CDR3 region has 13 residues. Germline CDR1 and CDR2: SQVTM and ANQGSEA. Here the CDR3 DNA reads TGCAGCGTCCGCACAGGGGACGGCTATGGCTACACCTTC. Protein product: CSVRTGDGYGYTF.

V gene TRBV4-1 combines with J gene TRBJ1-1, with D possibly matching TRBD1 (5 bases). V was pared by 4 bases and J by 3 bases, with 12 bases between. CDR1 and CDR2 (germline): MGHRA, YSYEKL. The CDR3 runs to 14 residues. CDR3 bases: TGCGCCAGCAGCCCGGGACTCATCTACACTGAAGCTTTCTTT. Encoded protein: CASSPGLIYTEAFF.

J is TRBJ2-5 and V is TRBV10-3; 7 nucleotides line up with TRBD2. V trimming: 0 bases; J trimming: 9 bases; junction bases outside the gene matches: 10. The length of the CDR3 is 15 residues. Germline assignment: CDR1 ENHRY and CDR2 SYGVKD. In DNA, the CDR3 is TGTGCCATCAGTGAGTCTGTGGCGGGGGATGGGTCCCAGTACTTC. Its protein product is CAISESVAGDGSQYF.

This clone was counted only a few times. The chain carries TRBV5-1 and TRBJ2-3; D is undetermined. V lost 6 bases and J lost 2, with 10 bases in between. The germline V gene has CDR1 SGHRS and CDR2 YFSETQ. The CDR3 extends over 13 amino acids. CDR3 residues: CASKTDNTDTQYF. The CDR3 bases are TGCGCCAGCAAGACCGACAACACAGATACGCAGTATTTT.

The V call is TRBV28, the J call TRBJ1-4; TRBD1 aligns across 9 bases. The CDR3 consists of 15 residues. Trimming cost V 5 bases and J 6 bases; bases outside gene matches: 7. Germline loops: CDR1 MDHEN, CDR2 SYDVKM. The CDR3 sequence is CASSPGTGNHEKLFF. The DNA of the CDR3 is TGTGCCAGCAGTCCGGGGACAGGGAACCATGAAAAACTGTTTTTT.